The 20 T cell receptor beta chains reported below all come from one sample, sequenced in a study of PD-1 blockade in classical Hodgkin lymphoma. All trial patients relapsed after autologous stem cell transplantation. Thawed PBMCs were subjected to magnetic negative selection, which yielded isolated CD8+ T cells. Profiled with immunoSEQ multiplex PCR; TCRdb holds only in-frame clones, not every one. The sample consists of roughly 28,000 clones, approximately 86% of them appearing once. The starting material was CD8+ T cells from blood, obtained at baseline. The source is a human donor with classical Hodgkin lymphoma.

V gene TRBV5-5 combines with J gene TRBJ2-7; possibly TRBD1 or TRBD2 for D (6 bases each). CDR3 length equals 15 residues. Germline CDR1 is SGHKS and CDR2 is YYEKEE (reference sequence). V lost 2 bases, J lost 0 bases, and 12 bases lay in between. The CDR3 DNA is TGTGCCAGCAGCTTAGGGAGGACAGCCTCCTACGAGCAGTACTTC. Protein: CASSLGRTASYEQYF.

This chain uses TRBV11-2 with TRBJ2-3, with a weak D call TRBD1 (6 bases). The CDR3 runs 17 residues. The ends were cut back, 2 bases at V and 1 base at J, with 16 bases in the middle. Germline-derived CDR1 and CDR2 are SGHAT and FQNNGV. CDR3 in amino acids: CASSLPIDRQRTDTQYF. CDR3 DNA: TGTGCCAGCAGCTTACCAATCGACAGGCAACGCACAGATACGCAGTATTTT.

The chain couples TRBV27 to TRBJ2-7, with 7 nucleotides matching TRBD1. This CDR3 comprises 14 residues. In germline, CDR1 is MNHEY, CDR2 SMNVEV (reference sequence). Trimming took 5 bases from V and 6 from J; bases not matched to a gene: 10. The CDR3 bases are TGTGCCAGCAGTCCCTACAGGGGAACCGGCGAGCAGTACTTC. Encoded protein: CASSPYRGTGEQYF.

J is TRBJ1-2 and V is TRBV7-6, with D unresolved. The CDR3 covers 12 residues. The ends were cut back, 5 bases at V and 2 bases at J, with 6 bases in the middle. CDR1 SGHVS and CDR2 FNYEAQ come from the germline V gene. The CDR3: CASSGRNYGYTF. The DNA of the CDR3 is TGTGCCAGCAGCGGCAGGAACTATGGCTACACCTTC.

The V call is TRBV27, the J call TRBJ2-1; 7 nucleotides line up with TRBD1. The CDR3 spans 16 residues. J was trimmed by 4 bases and V by 3 bases; bases with no gene match: 9. Germline values: CDR1 MNHEY, CDR2 SMNVEV (reference sequence). The CDR3 DNA reads as TGTGCCAGCAGTTTCCTCAGACAGGGTCATTACAATGAGCAGTTCTTC. Amino acid sequence: CASSFLRQGHYNEQFF.

V and J are TRBV28 and TRBJ2-5, with no clear D. Per the germline V gene, CDR1 is MDHEN and CDR2 is SYDVKM. The V gene lost 3 bases and the J gene lost 1 base, with 15 bases spanning the gap. CDR3 size: 16 residues. In DNA form, the CDR3 reads TGTGCCAGCAGTTTTTTTTCTCAGGTCCCCCAAGAGACCCAGTACTTC. Translated: CASSFFSQVPQETQYF.

The rearrangement joins TRBV5-1 to TRBJ2-5; TRBD1 matches at 10 bases. The trim removed 0 bases at V and 3 bases at J, leaving 5 bases unmatched. The CDR3 is 16 amino acids. Germline assignment: CDR1 SGHRS and CDR2 YFSETQ. In DNA form, the CDR3 reads TGCGCCAGCAGCTTGGCCGGACAGGGGGGAGAAGAGACCCAGTACTTC. It encodes CASSLAGQGGEETQYF.

This sequence joins TRBV27 and TRBJ1-2, with 10 positions matching TRBD1. Germline CDR1 is MNHEY and CDR2 is SMNVEV (reference sequence). J was trimmed by 4 bases and V by 2 bases; bases with no gene match: 7. This CDR3 comprises 16 residues. CDR3 sequence: CASSLKRTGGSYGYTF. The CDR3 DNA reads as TGTGCCAGCAGTTTAAAAAGGACAGGGGGGAGCTATGGCTACACCTTC.

CDR3 nucleotides: TGTGCCAGCAGCGGACGGGGCCGGATGAACACTGAAGCTTTCTTT. Translating gives CASSGRGRMNTEAFF. This chain uses TRBV5-6 with TRBJ1-1; maybe TRBD1 (5 bases). V was trimmed by 4 bases and J by 0 bases, leaving 13 bases between them. The CDR3 is 15 residues long. The germline V gene has CDR1 SGHDT and CDR2 YYEEEE.

V is TRBV27 and J is TRBJ1-2, with 12 bases lining up with TRBD1. This CDR3 spans 16 amino acids. Germline assignment: CDR1 MNHEY and CDR2 SMNVEV (reference sequence). V dropped 5 bases and J dropped 1; count of bases not matched to a gene: 5. Here the CDR3 reads CASSGTGGPDNYGYTF. The CDR3 DNA is TGTGCCAGCAGTGGGACAGGGGGCCCGGATAACTATGGCTACACCTTC.

The chain has TRBV27 and TRBJ1-1; D is possibly TRBD1 (5 bases). V lost 5 bases and J 0 bases, leaving 10 bases between the germline ends. Germline-derived CDR1 and CDR2 are MNHEY and SMNVEV (reference sequence). The CDR3 runs to 14 residues. The CDR3 coding sequence is TGTGCCAGCAGTACCGGGACGGTGAACACTGAAGCTTTCTTT. Amino acid sequence: CASSTGTVNTEAFF.

V gene TRBV7-6 combines with J gene TRBJ2-7, with D uncertain. Germline V lookup: CDR1 SGHVS, CDR2 FNYEAQ. Trimming shortened V by 4 bases and J by 0 bases, and 10 bases separated the two germline ends. The CDR3 sequence is 14 residues long. In DNA form, the CDR3 reads TGTGCCAGCAGCTCGGTCCGTGGCTCCTACGAGCAGTACTTC. This encodes CASSSVRGSYEQYF.

The V call is TRBV7-9, the J call TRBJ2-3; D unclear. The germline CDR1 and CDR2 sequences are SEHNR and FQNEAQ (reference sequence). The length of the CDR3 is 14 residues. V was shortened by 2 bases and J by 7 bases, with 13 bases between the two germline ends. CDR3 nucleotides: TGTGCCAGCAGCTTACCCCCCTCGAAGAATACGCAGTATTTT. This encodes CASSLPPSKNTQYF.

The chain employs TRBV11-3 and TRBJ1-1; tentative D call: TRBD1 (5 bases). Germline CDR1 is SGHNT and CDR2 is YENEEA. V lost 5 bases, J lost 5 bases, and 9 bases lay in between. The CDR3 consists of 12 residues. In DNA form, the CDR3 reads TGTGCCAGCAGCGGTGGGGGGACTGAAGCTTTCTTT. The encoded protein is CASSGGGTEAFF.

The chain recombines TRBV4-1 with TRBJ2-7, with no clear D. V lost 3 bases, J lost 3 bases, and 6 bases lay in between. CDR1 and CDR2 (germline): MGHRA, YSYEKL. The CDR3 spans 12 residues. CDR3: CASSQGNYEQYF. For the CDR3, the DNA is TGCGCCAGCAGCCAGGGAAACTACGAGCAGTACTTC.

This chain joins TRBV7-9 and TRBJ2-7; unclear D gene. The V gene's germline CDR1 is SEHNR and CDR2 FQNEAQ (reference sequence). Trimming cost V 3 bases and J 0 bases, with 6 bases left between them. The CDR3 totals 13 residues. CDR3 coding DNA: TGTGCCAGCAGCTTGGAAAGCTCCTACGAGCAGTACTTC. Amino acids: CASSLESSYEQYF.

This clone was counted once. The genes are TRBV9 and TRBJ2-1; D is tentatively TRBD1 or TRBD2 (5 bases each). The germline V gene encodes CDR1 SGDLS and CDR2 YYNGEE. The V end lost 4 bases, the J end lost 9 bases, and 11 bases lay between the germline ends. The CDR3 contains 12 residues. CDR3 region: CASSTSGTEQFF. In nucleotides, the CDR3 is TGTGCCAGCAGCACCTCGGGGACTGAGCAGTTCTTC.

The V call is TRBV2, the J call TRBJ2-3; perhaps D is TRBD1 or TRBD2 (7 bases each). V was cut by 8 bases and J by 14 bases, with 14 bases left in between. CDR3 length: 10 amino acids. The germline CDR1 and CDR2 sequences are SNHLY and FYNNEI. CDR3 sequence reads: CASGGGQRYF. The DNA of the CDR3 is TGTGCCAGCGGGGGGGGACAGCGGTATTTT.

This chain connects TRBV7-9 to TRBJ2-7; D possibly corresponds to TRBD1 (5 bases). Germline V gene data show CDR1 as SEHNR and CDR2 as FQNEAQ (reference sequence). V was trimmed by 3 bases and J by 2 bases, leaving 8 bases between them. The CDR3 consists of 13 residues. CDR3 amino acids: CASSLPGTYEQYF. CDR3 nucleotide sequence: TGTGCCAGCAGCTTGCCAGGGACCTACGAGCAGTACTTC.

The chain is built from TRBV7-9 and TRBJ2-2, with 10 bases identical to TRBD1. With 5 bases clipped from V and 4 bases from J, the junction kept 4 bases outside the gene matches. CDR1 is SEHNR, CDR2 FQNEAQ, per germline (reference sequence). There are 15 residues in the CDR3. CDR3 in DNA: TGTGCCAGCAGCACGGGACAGGGGACCACCGGGGAGCTGTTTTTT. Amino acids: CASSTGQGTTGELFF.